This T cell receptor (beta chain) was sequenced in a study of T cells in Graves' hyperthyroidism and ophthalmopathy. Study-wide points: Through a model of 13 V-J features, ophthalmopathy was separated from stable hyperthyroidism.

Stability of Graves' hyperthyroidism was defined as absent ophthalmopathy progression within 18 months. As concerns this clonotype: Antigen unknown. A much more abundant neighbour one base away suggests this may be a read error.

This CDR3 is 13 amino acids long. Germline V CDR1 and CDR2: SGHRS, YFSETQ. Trimming took 1 base from V and 4 from J, leaving 3 bases between them. Regions amplified from RNA transcripts were the TCR beta CDR3 regions. First-round RT-PCR with HTBI primers amplified the TCR CDR3 region. TCRdb passed the multiplex PCR reads through MiXCR, listing each CDR3 protein once. The table records some 510,000 distinct CDR3 sequences, about half of them present only once. The sequence was collected from a woman between 18 and 30 years old with Graves' hyperthyroidism. The specimen was peripheral blood or thyroid tissue (not recorded which). J is TRBJ2-6 and V is TRBV5-1; D unresolved. In DNA form, the CDR3 reads TGCGCCAGCAGCTTGAAAGGGGCCAACGTCCTGACTTTC. The encoded protein is CASSLKGANVLTF.